These 2 T cell receptor beta chains originate from one sample sequenced in a study of T cell responses to AZD1222 COVID-19 vaccine (dated by TCRdb to about 2021). Library prep was done by the immunoSEQ multiplex PCR assay. TCRdb's version of the immuneACCESS table is confined to in-frame rearrangements and falls short of the full clone set. An unresolved V gene accounts for under half of the shortfall where checked; the remainder is of unknown origin. In all, the sample holds about 120,000 clones, and around 91% of those were seen once. Together, the top ten hold 3.1% of the sample. This sample's time point label indicates: baseline before first vaccination. The source was peripheral blood, collected on day 0 of AZD1222 vaccination. All receptors derive from an adult in good health.

V and J are TRBV28 and TRBJ1-2; no firm D call. The CDR3 contains 12 residues. Looked up from germline, CDR1 is MDHEN and CDR2 is SYDVKM. V gave up 10 bases and J gave up 3 bases, with 12 bases separating them. The CDR3: CATANGDYGYTF. CDR3 bases: TGTGCCACCGCCAACGGGGACTATGGCTACACCTTC.

This chain links TRBV7-9 with TRBJ1-6, with D hard to call. The CDR3 has 15 residues. Trimming shortened V by 5 bases and J by 8 bases, and 16 bases separated the two germline ends. CDR1 and CDR2 from the germline V gene are SEHNR and FQNEAQ (reference sequence). In DNA form, the CDR3 reads TGTGCCAGCAGCCTTAGTTTTGGGAAGGATTCACCCCTCCACTTT. It codes for CASSLSFGKDSPLHF.